Below are 20 T cell receptor beta chains sequenced from a single sample in a study of T-cell reconstitution after alpha-beta-depleted transplantation in children. TCRbeta library preparation incorporated unique molecular identifiers. TCRdb re-called the PCR reads through MiXCR, storing one row per CDR3 protein. The data show roughly 100,000 distinct CDR3 sequences, 6.5% to 8.5% seen once. Sequenced here: PBMCs from the stem cell graft donor, sampled from the stem cell graft. Receptors were obtained from a human donor who donated a stem cell graft to a child with congenital amegakaryocytic thrombocytopenia.

This clonotype was found many times. V gene TRBV15 combines with J gene TRBJ2-3, with D hard to call. CDR3 size: 18 residues. Looked up from germline, CDR1 is LNHNV and CDR2 is YYDKDF (reference sequence). Trimming cost V 1 base and J 0 bases, with 17 bases left between them. This CDR3 reads CATSRVGEWDSSTDTQYF. CDR3 coding DNA: TGTGCCACCAGCAGAGTCGGAGAGTGGGATTCTAGCACAGATACGCAGTATTTT.

This clonotype was seen repeatedly, ten times or more. V gene TRBV29-1 combines with J gene TRBJ2-3; D is unclear. CDR3 length equals 11 residues. Germline lookup yields CDR1 SQVTM and CDR2 ANQGSEA. Trimming took off 7 bases at V and 2 bases at J, with 7 bases between the two ends. In DNA form, the CDR3 reads TGCAGCGGCAGAGTCACAGATACGCAGTATTTT. Its protein is CSGRVTDTQYF.

This clonotype was seen repeatedly, ten times or more. This rearrangement joins TRBV28 to TRBJ1-1; 12 bases match TRBD1. Looked up from germline, CDR1 is MDHEN and CDR2 is SYDVKM. CDR3 length: 17 amino acids. The V and J ends lost 8 bases and 3 bases, in that order; junction bases with no gene match: 13. CDR3 protein: CASSPMGDRGLYTEAFF. Written as DNA, the CDR3 is TGTGCCAGCTCTCCCATGGGGGACAGGGGGCTTTACACTGAAGCTTTCTTT.

The gene calls are TRBV6-1 and TRBJ2-3; 10 positions match TRBD2. The V and J ends lost 5 bases and 5 bases, in that order; junction bases with no gene match: 4. CDR1 and CDR2 from the germline V gene are MNHNS and SASEGT. This CDR3 has 14 residues. The CDR3 bases are TGTGCCAGCAGTCTAGCGGGAGTGATAGATACGCAGTATTTT. Its translation: CASSLAGVIDTQYF.

A few counts support this clonotype. The CDR3 region is CASSFNGGTGELFF. CDR3 bases: TGTGCCAGCAGTTTTAATGGGGGCACCGGGGAGCTGTTTTTT. The genes are TRBV12-3 or TRBV12-4 and TRBJ2-2, with D perhaps assigned TRBD1 or TRBD2 (5 bases each). The CDR3 is made up of 14 amino acids. V dropped 3 bases and J dropped 4 bases, with 9 bases sitting between them.

This clonotype was picked up many times. The chain has TRBV29-1 and TRBJ1-5; 8 bases map to TRBD1. This CDR3 comprises 13 residues. Looked up from germline, CDR1 is SQVTM and CDR2 is ANQGSEA. Losses at the gene ends were 5 bases for V and 3 bases for J; bases not matched to a gene: 3. CDR3 loop: CSVRQGLNQPQHF. Written as DNA, the CDR3 is TGCAGCGTTAGACAGGGGCTCAATCAGCCCCAGCATTTT. Full variable domain (outside the CDR3, taken from reference TRBV29-1 and TRBJ1-5): SAVISQKPSRDICQRGTSLTIQCQVDSQVTMMFWYRQQPGQSLTLIATANQGSEATYESGFVIDKFPISRPNLTFSTLTVSNMSPEDSSIYLCSVRQGLNQPQHFGDGTRLSIL.

The chain has TRBV20-1 and TRBJ2-5; D is perhaps TRBD2 (5 bases). V gave up 0 bases and J gave up 4 bases, with 12 bases separating them. Germline-derived CDR1 and CDR2 are DFQATT and SNEGSKA (reference sequence). The CDR3 contains 14 residues. The CDR3 is CSARERASPETQYF. In DNA form, the CDR3 reads TGCAGTGCTAGAGAACGGGCTAGCCCAGAGACCCAGTACTTC.

This clonotype was recorded at least ten times. V is TRBV11-2 and J is TRBJ2-1; TRBD1 is a possible D gene (5 bases). The V gene's germline CDR1 is SGHAT and CDR2 FQNNGV. The CDR3 is made up of 13 amino acids. Deletions cut 0 bases from V and 15 bases from J, with 15 bases between. CDR3 amino acids: CASSLEASGWGFF. The CDR3 DNA reads TGTGCCAGCAGCTTAGAGGCTTCAGGGTGGGGGTTCTTC.

This clonotype is medium-sized in the sample. V gene TRBV10-1 combines with J gene TRBJ2-3; TRBD1 matches at 8 bases. CDR3 length equals 15 residues. V dropped 0 bases and J dropped 4; count of bases not matched to a gene: 3. CDR1 is WNHNN, CDR2 SYGVQD, per germline (reference sequence). The DNA of the CDR3 is TGCGCCAGCAGTGAGTCACAGGGGGAGGCAGATACGCAGTATTTT. Amino acids: CASSESQGEADTQYF.

This clonotype was counted at least ten times. The genes are TRBV3-1 and TRBJ2-5, with D perhaps matching TRBD2 (6 bases). The CDR3 consists of 13 residues. Germline V gene data show CDR1 as LGHDT and CDR2 as YNNKEL (reference sequence). Trimming took 4 bases from V and 2 from J, leaving 8 bases between them. DNA for the CDR3: TGTGCCAGCAGCCGGCGGGAACAAGAGACCCAGTACTTC. It yields the protein CASSRREQETQYF.

This clonotype has at least ten counts. The chain joins TRBV12-3 or TRBV12-4 to TRBJ1-5; 8 bases align to TRBD1. The V segment lost 8 bases and the J segment 2 bases; nucleotides outside the gene matches: 8. The CDR3 contains 15 residues. The CDR3 loop is CASRAGGQGNQPQHF. CDR3 in DNA: TGTGCCAGCCGCGCCGGGGGACAGGGCAATCAGCCCCAGCATTTT.

This clonotype turned up a few times. The chain recombines TRBV5-1 with TRBJ2-2; D not certain. Germline CDR1 SGHRS, CDR2 YFSETQ. Trimming pared 4 bases from V and 1 base from J, leaving 20 bases between. This CDR3 has 18 amino acids. CDR3 region: CASSPLELSSRNTGELFF. The DNA of the CDR3 is TGCGCCAGCAGCCCCCTAGAGTTGTCCTCGCGGAACACCGGGGAGCTGTTTTTT. Full variable domain (remainder filled in from reference TRBV5-1 and TRBJ2-2): KAGVTQTPRYLIKTRGQQVTLSCSPISGHRSVSWYQQTPGQGLQFLFEYFSETQRNKGNFPGRFSGRQFSNSRSEMNVSTLELGDSALYLCASSPLELSSRNTGELFFGEGSRLTVL.

This clonotype came up many times. The chain uses TRBV9 and TRBJ1-1; D remains unclear. This CDR3 has 14 residues. Trimming left V 0 bases short and J 3 bases short, with 9 bases between. Germline CDR1 is SGDLS and CDR2 is YYNGEE. CDR3 sequence: CASSVEGIDTEAFF. The CDR3 DNA is TGTGCCAGCAGCGTAGAAGGCATCGACACTGAAGCTTTCTTT.

This clonotype occurred once. CDR3 DNA sequence: TGTGCCTCCACCCAAGGAACTAGCGGGAGACCCTCCTACGAGCAGTACTTC. Protein: CASTQGTSGRPSYEQYF. V is TRBV3-1 and J is TRBJ2-7, with 11 bases that match TRBD2. CDR1 and CDR2 from the germline V gene are LGHDT and YNNKEL (reference sequence). The CDR3 length is 17 residues. The V segment lost 11 bases and the J segment 0 bases; nucleotides outside the gene matches: 15.

In its sample, this clonotype was seen many times. The chain recombines TRBV11-2 with TRBJ1-2, with unresolved D. The CDR3 sequence is 14 residues long. CDR1 is SGHAT and CDR2 is FQNNGV in the germline V gene. V lost 5 bases, J lost 1 base, and 11 bases lay in between. The CDR3 DNA sequence: TGTGCCAGCAGCCGTTCCAGTCTTAACTATGGCTACACCTTC. It yields the protein CASSRSSLNYGYTF.

The chain couples TRBV5-5 to TRBJ1-1; a weak D match, TRBD1 (6 bases). There are 15 residues in the CDR3. V lost 0 bases and J 1 base, leaving 10 bases between the germline ends. The germline CDR1 and CDR2 sequences are SGHKS and YYEKEE (reference sequence). Here the CDR3 DNA reads TGTGCCAGCAGCTTGGTGGGGGGCGAGAACACTGAAGCTTTCTTT. It yields the protein CASSLVGGENTEAFF.

This clonotype was counted ten times or more. The chain couples TRBV5-1 to TRBJ2-5; D possibly corresponds to TRBD2 (5 bases). There are 12 residues in the CDR3. Trimming removed 4 bases at V and 2 bases at J, with 6 bases between. CDR1 and CDR2 (germline): SGHRS, YFSETQ. CDR3: CASSREQETQYF. The CDR3 coding sequence is TGCGCCAGCAGCCGGGAACAAGAGACCCAGTACTTC. Filled out from reference TRBV5-1 and TRBJ2-5, the complete variable domain reads KAGVTQTPRYLIKTRGQQVTLSCSPISGHRSVSWYQQTPGQGLQFLFEYFSETQRNKGNFPGRFSGRQFSNSRSEMNVSTLELGDSALYLCASSREQETQYFGPGTRLLVL.

In its sample, this clonotype was seen many times. The chain recombines TRBV5-1 with TRBJ2-2, with 9 bases that match TRBD1. The CDR3 runs to 15 residues. Germline V lookup: CDR1 SGHRS, CDR2 YFSETQ. The J segment lost 6 bases and the V segment lost 7 bases, leaving 10 bases of the junction unmatched. The CDR3 is CASGSEQGAAGELFF. In DNA, the CDR3 is TGCGCCAGCGGATCAGAACAGGGGGCTGCCGGGGAGCTGTTTTTT. Using reference TRBV5-1 and TRBJ2-2 for the parts outside the CDR3, the full variable domain is KAGVTQTPRYLIKTRGQQVTLSCSPISGHRSVSWYQQTPGQGLQFLFEYFSETQRNKGNFPGRFSGRQFSNSRSEMNVSTLELGDSALYLCASGSEQGAAGELFFGEGSRLTVL.

There are many counts of this clonotype. The CDR3 loop reads CASSLGGVEQYF. The CDR3 region has the DNA TGCGCCAGCAGCTTGGGAGGAGTCGAGCAGTACTTC. V is TRBV5-1 and J is TRBJ2-7; D gene unclear. V lost 0 bases to trimming and J lost 6 bases, with 7 bases between them. The CDR3 contains 12 residues. In germline, CDR1 is SGHRS, CDR2 YFSETQ.

This chain uses TRBV5-6 with TRBJ2-2; D remains ambiguous. CDR3 length: 18 amino acids. CDR1 and CDR2 from the germline V gene are SGHDT and YYEEEE. The germline V and J ends were trimmed by 4 bases and 0 bases, with 19 bases remaining between them. The CDR3 DNA is TGTGCCAGCAGCGACCACAAAGATCCCAGACCGAACACCGGGGAGCTGTTTTTT. Its protein is CASSDHKDPRPNTGELFF.